The rows below give T cell receptor beta chains drawn from one sample of a study of graft-versus-host responses after intestinal transplantation. The method was immunoSEQ multiplex PCR; TCRdb's version includes in-frame clones alone and lacks a portion of them. The sample gives some 18,000 clones, approximately 70% of which show up once; about 7.3% is in the top ten. The sample here was ileum tissue, taken 20 days after intestinal transplant. These receptors were obtained from a human patient who received an intestinal transplant, so some T cells may come from the graft donor. Both conserved end residues are part of each CDR3. The order of the fields is V gene, D gene, J gene, clone size, CDR3 protein, CDR3 DNA. D genes are given only for firm matches. For some rows the clone size is stated as once, few or many, or as a class when expanded; others skip it.

TRBV14,-,TRBJ2-5,-,CASSQVRETQYF,TGTGCCAGCAGCCAAGTCAGGGAGACCCAGTACTTC
TRBV27,TRBD1,TRBJ1-2,-,CASSRDRNDANYGYTF,TGTGCCAGCAGCCGGGACAGAAATGACGCTAACTATGGCTACACCTTC
TRBV4-1,TRBD2,TRBJ2-2,-,CASSLAVLRTGELFF,TGCGCCAGCAGTCTAGCGGTACTGAGGACCGGGGAGCTGTTTTTT
TRBV28,TRBD2,TRBJ2-7,medium-sized,CASSPLAGRDYEQYF,TGTGCCAGCAGCCCTCTAGCGGGCAGAGATTACGAGCAGTACTTC
TRBV9,TRBD2,TRBJ2-7,-,CASSAGTSRSYEQYF,TGTGCCAGCAGCGCGGGGACTAGCCGATCCTACGAGCAGTACTTC
TRBV4-2,TRBD2,TRBJ2-7,-,CASSQDLAVTYEQYF,TGTGCCAGCAGCCAAGATCTAGCGGTAACCTACGAGCAGTACTTC
TRBV2,TRBD2,TRBJ2-1,-,CASSEFWGLAVEQFF,TGTGCCAGCAGTGAGTTCTGGGGACTAGCGGTTGAGCAGTTCTTC
TRBV29-1,-,TRBJ1-4,-,CSVDPGRGKLFF,TGCAGCGTGGACCCGGGACGGGGGAAACTGTTTTTT
TRBV7-8,TRBD1,TRBJ1-5,-,CASSRSTGRNQPQHF,TGTGCCAGCAGCCGATCGACAGGGCGGAATCAGCCCCAGCATTTT
TRBV15,TRBD1,TRBJ1-5,-,CATRYTMSFEGAVGPQHF,TGTGCCACCAGGTACACTATGTCTTTTGAGGGGGCCGTGGGGCCCCAGCATTTT
TRBV18,TRBD1,TRBJ1-2,-,CASSPLPGQGYGYTF,TGTGCCAGCTCACCACTTCCGGGACAGGGCTATGGCTACACCTTC
TRBV30,TRBD1,TRBJ1-4,-,CAWSSGTGAEKLFF,TGTGCCTGGAGCAGTGGGACAGGGGCTGAAAAACTGTTTTTT
TRBV4-2,-,TRBJ2-7,few,CASSQDQGPKFSYEQYF,TGTGCCAGCAGCCAAGATCAGGGGCCGAAGTTCTCCTACGAGCAGTACTTC
TRBV7-6,TRBD2,TRBJ2-1,-,CASSLLASGMYNEQFF,TGTGCCAGCAGCTTATTAGCTAGCGGGATGTACAATGAGCAGTTCTTC
TRBV7-2,TRBD1,TRBJ1-1,-,CASSLRTGGYTEAFF,TGTGCCAGCAGCTTACGGACAGGGGGTTATACTGAAGCTTTCTTT
TRBV6-1,TRBD1,TRBJ1-2,once,CASEETGGLYGYTF,TGTGCCAGCGAGGAGACAGGGGGCCTCTATGGCTACACCTTC
TRBV4-3,-,TRBJ1-2,-,CASSQEGGFSYGYTF,TGCGCCAGCAGCCAAGAAGGAGGGTTTAGCTATGGCTACACCTTC
TRBV6-4,TRBD1,TRBJ1-4,-,CASSDGTGASEKLFF,TGTGCCAGCAGTGATGGGACAGGGGCGAGCGAAAAACTGTTTTTT
TRBV11-2,TRBD2,TRBJ2-7,-,CASSWTSGGAYEQYF,TGTGCCAGCAGCTGGACTAGCGGGGGGGCCTACGAGCAGTACTTC
TRBV20-1,-,TRBJ2-7,-,CSARAGYEQYF,TGCAGTGCTAGGGCGGGATACGAGCAGTACTTC